What follows are 4 T cell receptor beta chains derived from one specimen sequenced in a study of Ad26.COV2.S vaccination and SARS-CoV-2 variants. The treatment: approximately 18 received Ad26.COV2.S at low or high dose, single or two shots; roughly five received placebo; per-sample allocation not given. Specimen acquisition occurred on day 63 following the initial vaccine or placebo injection. Libraries were prepared by immunoSEQ multiplex PCR; TCRdb keeps only in-frame clonotypes and omits some of them. The sample lists about 350,000 clones, about 85% occurring once. This material consisted of peripheral blood, taken in a trial of Ad26.COV2.S vaccine versus placebo. These receptors originate from a person aged 18-65 years who received the Ad26.COV2.S COVID-19 vaccine or a placebo.

The CDR3 region has the DNA TGTGCCACGGCACCGGGCAGGAACTATGGCTACACCTTC. Its translation: CATAPGRNYGYTF. This chain uses TRBV2 with TRBJ1-2; D is uncertain. Germline loops: CDR1 SNHLY, CDR2 FYNNEI. V lost 10 bases and J 2 bases, leaving 14 bases between the germline ends. This CDR3 is built from 13 residues.

The rearrangement links TRBV7-3 to TRBJ2-1, with a weak D call TRBD2 (6 bases). The V gene's germline CDR1 is SGHTA and CDR2 FQGTGA. The germline V and J ends were trimmed by 5 bases and 0 bases, with 20 bases remaining between them. This CDR3 has 18 residues. The CDR3 DNA reads as TGTGCCAGCAGCCCCCGGTCGTTGATCGGGAGCTCCTACAATGAGCAGTTCTTC. As protein: CASSPRSLIGSSYNEQFF.

The rearrangement links TRBV7-9 to TRBJ2-5; D is uncertain. Per the germline V gene, CDR1 is SEHNR and CDR2 is FQNEAQ (reference sequence). The CDR3 consists of 14 residues. Trimming left V 1 base short and J 3 bases short, with 9 bases between. The CDR3 coding sequence is TGTGCCAGCAGCTTAGTAGGGAAAGAAGAGACCCAGTACTTC. Encoded protein: CASSLVGKEETQYF.

This clone was observed once. The chain carries TRBV23-1 and TRBJ1-5; D is uncertain. TRBV23-1 is an open reading frame whose function is uncertain. Trimming removed 2 bases from V and 0 bases from J, with 14 bases in between. This CDR3 is built from 17 residues. CDR3 DNA sequence: TGCGCCAGCAGTCAACGGCAAGGAGGGAATAGCAATCAGCCCCAGCATTTT. Amino acid sequence: CASSQRQGGNSNQPQHF.